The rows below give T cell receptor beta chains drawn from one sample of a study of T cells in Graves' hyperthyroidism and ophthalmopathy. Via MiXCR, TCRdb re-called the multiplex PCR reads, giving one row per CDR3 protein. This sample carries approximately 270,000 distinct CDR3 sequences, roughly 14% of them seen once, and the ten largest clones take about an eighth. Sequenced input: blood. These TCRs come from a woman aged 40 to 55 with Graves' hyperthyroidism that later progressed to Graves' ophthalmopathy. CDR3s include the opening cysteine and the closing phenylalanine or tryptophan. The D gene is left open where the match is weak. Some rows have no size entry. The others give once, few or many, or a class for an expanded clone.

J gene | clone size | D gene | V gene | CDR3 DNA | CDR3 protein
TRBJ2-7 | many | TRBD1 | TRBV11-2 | TGTGCCAGCAGCTCCCCGGGACAGGGAACCTACGAGCAGTACTTC | CASSSPGQGTYEQYF
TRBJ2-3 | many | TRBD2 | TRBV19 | TGTGCCAGTAGTATACTAGCGGGAGTAAGAGATACGCAGTATTTT | CASSILAGVRDTQYF
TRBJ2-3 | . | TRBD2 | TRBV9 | TGTGCCAGCAGCGCTGGGGAGGGACTAGCAGGAGATACGCAGTATTTT | CASSAGEGLAGDTQYF
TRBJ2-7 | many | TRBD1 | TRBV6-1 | TGTGCCAGCACTCCCCGTATTGGGGACAGGGTCTACGAGCAGTACTTC | CASTPRIGDRVYEQYF
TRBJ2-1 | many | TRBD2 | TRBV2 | TGTGCCAGCAGTGAAGCGACTAGCGGGAGCTATGAGCAGTTCTTC | CASSEATSGSYEQFF
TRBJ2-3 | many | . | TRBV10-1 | TGCGCCAGCAGTGTTGCGGAGACTAGCACAGATACGCAGTATTTT | CASSVAETSTDTQYF
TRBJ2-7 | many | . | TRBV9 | TGTGCCAGCAGCGGACTCGCGGACACCCCCTACGAGCAGTACTTC | CASSGLADTPYEQYF
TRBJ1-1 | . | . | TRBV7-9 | TGTGCCAGCAGCCCCCCGGGGCCGGGCACTGAAGCTTTCTTT | CASSPPGPGTEAFF
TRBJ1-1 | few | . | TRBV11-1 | TGTGCCAGCAGCTTAGATAGGGGTAATAAACGGAGCATGAACACTGAAGCTTTCTTT | CASSLDRGNKRSMNTEAFF
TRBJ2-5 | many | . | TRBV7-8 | TGTGCCAGCAGCTTCGCGGAGACCCAGTACTTC | CASSFAETQYF
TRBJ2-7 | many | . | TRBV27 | TGTGCCAGCAGTTTATCGGGGGGGCACGACGAGCAGTACTTC | CASSLSGGHDEQYF
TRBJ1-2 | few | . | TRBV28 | TGTGCCAGCAGGCCGAGAGGCAGGGAGCGCGGTAACTATGGCTACACCTTC | CASRPRGRERGNYGYTF
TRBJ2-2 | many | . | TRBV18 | TGTGCCAGCTCACCACGGGAGCACACCGGGGAGCTGTTTTTT | CASSPREHTGELFF
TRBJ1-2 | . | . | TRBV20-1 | TGCAGTGCTAGAGATTGGGAGACAGGTGGATCCTATGGCTACACCTTC | CSARDWETGGSYGYTF
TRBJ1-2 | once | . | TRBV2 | TGTGCCAGCAGTGAATCTCACTATGGCTACACCTTC | CASSESHYGYTF
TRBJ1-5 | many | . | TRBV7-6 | TGTGCCAGCAGCTTAGATGGGGGCGGCAGTCAGCCCCAGCATTTT | CASSLDGGGSQPQHF
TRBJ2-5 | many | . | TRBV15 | TGTGCCACTAGGGGCAACCAAGAGACCCAGTACTTC | CATRGNQETQYF
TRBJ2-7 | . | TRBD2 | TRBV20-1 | TGCAGTGCCGGATCTAGCGGGGCCACCCGATACGAGCAGTACTTC | CSAGSSGATRYEQYF
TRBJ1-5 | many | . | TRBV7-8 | TGTGCCAGCAGCTTAGTGGGGGTTAGCAATCAGCCCCAGCATTTT | CASSLVGVSNQPQHF
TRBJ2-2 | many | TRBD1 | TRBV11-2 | TGTGCCAGCAGCTTACCATCACGGGGACAGGAGCGGAACACCGGGGAGCTGTTTTTT | CASSLPSRGQERNTGELFF
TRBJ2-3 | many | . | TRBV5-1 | TGCGCCAGCAGCTTGGATCTCTCCACAGATACGCAGTATTTT | CASSLDLSTDTQYF
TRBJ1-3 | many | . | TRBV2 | TGTGCCAGCACCGCCGGTGCGGCGGGAGACACCATATATTTT | CASTAGAAGDTIYF
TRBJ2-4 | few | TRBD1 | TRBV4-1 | TGCGCCAGCAGCCCGGAGGACAGGCCCATACTAAACATTCAGTACTTC | CASSPEDRPILNIQYF
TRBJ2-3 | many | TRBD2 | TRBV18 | TGTGCCAGCTCACCAAACAATTTTTCTGGTACCAGCGGGAGAACAGATACGCAGTATTTT | CASSPNNFSGTSGRTDTQYF
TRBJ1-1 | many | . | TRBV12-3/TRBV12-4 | TGTGCCAGCAGGAAGACAGGCGCTCGCACTGAAGCTTTCTTT | CASRKTGARTEAFF
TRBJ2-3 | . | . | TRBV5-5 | TGTGCCAGCAGCTTCGTGGAGCCGGGACCCTCGCAGTATTTT | CASSFVEPGPSQYF
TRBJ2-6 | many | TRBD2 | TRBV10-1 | TGCGCCAGCAGTGAGCTCCTAGCGGGAGTATCTGGGGCCAACGTCCTGACTTTC | CASSELLAGVSGANVLTF
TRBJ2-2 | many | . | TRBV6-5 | TGTGCCAGCAGTTACGCTGGGGCGCAGGGCGGGGAGCTGTTTTTT | CASSYAGAQGGELFF
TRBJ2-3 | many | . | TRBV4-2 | TGTGCCAGCAGCGGAAGCGGACCTCCTTTTAGCACAGATACGCAGTATTTT | CASSGSGPPFSTDTQYF
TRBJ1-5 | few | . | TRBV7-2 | TGTGCCAGCAGCTTAGTAGGGAGTCTGTGGCAGCCCCAGCATTTT | CASSLVGSLWQPQHF
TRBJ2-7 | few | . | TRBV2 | TGTGCCAGCAGTGCAAACCCAGGGCAGTCTCCCAAGCAGTACTTC | CASSANPGQSPKQYF
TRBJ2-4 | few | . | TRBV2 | TGTGCCAGCAGAAAAGGGGAGAGGGGCCTGGCTGTTAAGGCCAAAAACATTCAGTACTTC | CASRKGERGLAVKAKNIQYF
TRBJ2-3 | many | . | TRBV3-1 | TGTGCCAGCAGCCAAGATCTAGCCACAGATACGCAGTATTTT | CASSQDLATDTQYF
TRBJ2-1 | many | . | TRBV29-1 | TGCAGCGGGGGGCGGGGAACCTACAATGAGCAGTTCTTC | CSGGRGTYNEQFF
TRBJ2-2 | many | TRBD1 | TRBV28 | TGTGCCAGCAGTTTCTTCCCCCCCGCCGGGACAGGGAGCGTCACCGGGGAGCTGTTTTTT | CASSFFPPAGTGSVTGELFF
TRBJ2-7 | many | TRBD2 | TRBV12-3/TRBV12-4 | TGTGCCAGCAGTTCCCGGGGGGGCCAGAGCTACGAGCAGTACTTC | CASSSRGGQSYEQYF
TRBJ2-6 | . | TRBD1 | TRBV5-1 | TGCGCCAGCAGCTTAACGGGGACAGGGGGGTATGGGGCCAACGTCCTGACTTTC | CASSLTGTGGYGANVLTF
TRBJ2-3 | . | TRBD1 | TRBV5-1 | TGCGCCAGCAGCTTGGTAACAGGGGGCACAGATACGCAGTATTTT | CASSLVTGGTDTQYF
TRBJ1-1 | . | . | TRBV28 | TGTGCCAGCAGTTTTTTACCAACAGGGACGAGTGAAGCTTTCTTT | CASSFLPTGTSEAFF
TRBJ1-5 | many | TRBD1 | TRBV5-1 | TGCGCCAGCAGCCCAGGGACAGCGGAACAGCCCCAGCATTTT | CASSPGTAEQPQHF
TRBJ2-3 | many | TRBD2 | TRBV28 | TGTGCCAGCAGACCCCGGACTAGCGCTTCAGATACGCAGTATTTT | CASRPRTSASDTQYF
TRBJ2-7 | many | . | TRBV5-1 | TGCGCCAGCAGCTACGGGCCACTTTCGGAGCAGTACTTC | CASSYGPLSEQYF
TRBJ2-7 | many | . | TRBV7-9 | TGTGCCAGCAGCCGTGGGGCTGGGGGTTTAAGCTCCTACGAGCAGTACTTC | CASSRGAGGLSSYEQYF
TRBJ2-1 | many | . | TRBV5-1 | TGCGCCAGCAGCTTGGATGGACTTTACAATGAGCAGTTCTTC | CASSLDGLYNEQFF
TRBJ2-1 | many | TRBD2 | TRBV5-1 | TGCGCCAGCAGCAGGGGACTAGCGGTCAATGAGCAGTTCTTC | CASSRGLAVNEQFF
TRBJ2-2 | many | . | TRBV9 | TGTGCCAGCAGCGTGGACCGGCCCGGCCGGGAGCTGTTTTTT | CASSVDRPGRELFF
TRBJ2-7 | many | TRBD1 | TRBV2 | TGTGCCAGCTACGGACAGGAGTCCTACGAGCAGTACTTC | CASYGQESYEQYF
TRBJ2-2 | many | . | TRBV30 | TGTGCCTGGAGTGTATCCGGGGAGCTGTTTTTT | CAWSVSGELFF
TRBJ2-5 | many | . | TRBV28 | TGTGCCAGCAACCGAATCGGGGAGACCCAGTACTTC | CASNRIGETQYF
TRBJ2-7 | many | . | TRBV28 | TGTGCCAGCAGCCCCGGGACCAGCCCCTACGAGCAGTACTTC | CASSPGTSPYEQYF
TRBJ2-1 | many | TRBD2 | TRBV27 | TGTGCCAGCAGTCCGGGGACTAGCGTCTACAATGAGCAGTTCTTC | CASSPGTSVYNEQFF
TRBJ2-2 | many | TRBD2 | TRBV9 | TGTGCCAGCAGCGGACGGACTAGCGTGACCGGGGAGCTGTTTTTT | CASSGRTSVTGELFF
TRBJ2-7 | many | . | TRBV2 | TGTGCCAGCAGTGGTCGTACAGGCGGTTACGAGCAGTACTTC | CASSGRTGGYEQYF
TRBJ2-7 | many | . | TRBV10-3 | TGTGCCATCAGTGAGTCCTTGGGGTACGAGCAGTACTTC | CAISESLGYEQYF
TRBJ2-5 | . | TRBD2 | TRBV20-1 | TGCAGTGCTAGGCTAGCGGGAGTGAAAGAGACCCAGTACTTC | CSARLAGVKETQYF
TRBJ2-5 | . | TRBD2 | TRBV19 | TGTGCCAGTAGTATCTCTGCGGGAGTTCAAGAGACCCAGTACTTC | CASSISAGVQETQYF
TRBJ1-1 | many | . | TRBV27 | TGTGCCAGCAGTTTGACCCCGGTAAACACTGAAGCTTTCTTT | CASSLTPVNTEAFF
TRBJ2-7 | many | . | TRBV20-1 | TGCAGTGCAATCGGGAATACCGGGACCTACGAGCAGTACTTC | CSAIGNTGTYEQYF
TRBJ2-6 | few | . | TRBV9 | TGTGCCAGCAGCGTAGTTTCTGGGGCCAACGTCCTGACTTTC | CASSVVSGANVLTF